The present T cell receptor (beta chain) was sequenced within a study of spatial heterogeneity in lung cancer. Study as a whole: Where they were available, follow-up PBMC samples were sequenced, at a median of approximately two years after resection. Compared with alpha-chain sequences, beta-chain sequences were consistently detected in greater numbers.

Germline CDR1 is LGHDT and CDR2 is YNNKEL (reference sequence). The CDR3 is made up of 16 amino acids. V lost 3 bases and J lost 1; bases outside the gene matches: 5. Individual TCR cDNA molecules each bore their own unique molecular identifier. TCRdb re-analysed the 5' RACE reads in MiXCR, keeping a single row per CDR3 protein. This table holds 95,000 to 130,000 distinct CDR3 sequences, 10% to 15% found once. Time point given: blood at routine non-recurrence follow-up after resection. Unsorted whole RNA from tumor, nontumor lung or frozen PBMC underwent sequencing. The rearrangement links TRBV3-1 to TRBJ2-1; 8 bases line up with TRBD2. Material: PBMCs, obtained at follow-up. This TCR was recovered from a male donor with early-stage non-small cell lung cancer. The CDR3 DNA is TGTGCCAGCAGCCAGATGGCGGGGGGTTCCTACAATGAGCAGTTCTTC. This codes for CASSQMAGGSYNEQFF.